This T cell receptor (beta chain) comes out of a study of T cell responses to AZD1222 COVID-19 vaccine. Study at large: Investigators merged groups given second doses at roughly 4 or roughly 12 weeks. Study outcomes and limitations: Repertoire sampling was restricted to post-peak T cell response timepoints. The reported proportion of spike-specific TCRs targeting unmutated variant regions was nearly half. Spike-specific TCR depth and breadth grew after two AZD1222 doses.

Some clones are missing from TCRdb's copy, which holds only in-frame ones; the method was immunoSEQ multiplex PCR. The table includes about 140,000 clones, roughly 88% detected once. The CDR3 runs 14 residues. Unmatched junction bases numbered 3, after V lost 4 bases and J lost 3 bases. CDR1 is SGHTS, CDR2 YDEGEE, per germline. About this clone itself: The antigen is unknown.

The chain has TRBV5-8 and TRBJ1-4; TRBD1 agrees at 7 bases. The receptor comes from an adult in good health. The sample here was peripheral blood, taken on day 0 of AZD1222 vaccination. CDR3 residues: CASSEGAPNEKLFF. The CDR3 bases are TGTGCCAGCAGCGAGGGGGCACCTAATGAAAAACTGTTTTTT.